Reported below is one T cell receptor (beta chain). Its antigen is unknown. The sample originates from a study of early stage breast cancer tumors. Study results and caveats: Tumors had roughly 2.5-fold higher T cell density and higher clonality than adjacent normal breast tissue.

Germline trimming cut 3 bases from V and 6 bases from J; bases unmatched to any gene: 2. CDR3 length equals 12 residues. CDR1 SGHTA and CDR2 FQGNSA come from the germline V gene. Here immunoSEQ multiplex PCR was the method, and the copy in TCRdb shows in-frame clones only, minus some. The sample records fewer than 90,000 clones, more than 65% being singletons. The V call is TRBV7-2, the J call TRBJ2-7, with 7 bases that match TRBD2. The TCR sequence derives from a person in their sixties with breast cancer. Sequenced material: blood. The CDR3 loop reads CASSFGEGEQYF. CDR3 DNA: TGTGCCAGCAGCTTCGGGGAGGGCGAGCAGTACTTC.